The rows below give T cell receptor beta chains drawn from one sample of a study of CXCR3-negative and CXCR3-positive naive CD8 T cells. Using the 5' RACE reads, TCRdb records one entry per CDR3 protein without DNA. Found here are thousands of distinct CDR3 sequences; the top ten clones hold less than 2%. Sequencing was performed on naive CXCR3- CD8+ T cells from blood. These receptor sequences come from a human donor in good health. Some clones in this sample may be carry-over from other donors' samples. Both conserved end residues are part of each CDR3. Each record gives: clone size, V gene, J gene, CDR3 protein. The size of a clone is reported for some rows only, either as once, few or many, or as a class for expanded clones.

medium-sized	TRBV20-1	TRBJ2-1	CSARDQDGRTYNEQFF
medium-sized	TRBV28	TRBJ2-3	CASSLYIAGTSGRNTDTQYF
medium-sized	TRBV11-1	TRBJ2-7	CASSGAPLPGLAGDEQYF
.	TRBV7-9	TRBJ1-4	CASSLIQGTGAEKLFF
.	TRBV3-1	TRBJ2-6	CASSQRTGVGANVLTF
.	TRBV19	TRBJ2-7	CASSDPDEIPVYEQYF
.	TRBV25-1	TRBJ2-1	CASSGGLAGLNEQFF
.	TRBV6-5	TRBJ1-5	CASSPQGIQPQHF
medium-sized	TRBV29-1	TRBJ2-1	CSAEGTSGRSVNEQFF
.	TRBV20-1	TRBJ2-3	CSARDWEDSTDTQYF
medium-sized	TRBV12-3/TRBV12-4	TRBJ2-1	CASLTTRSSYNEQFF
medium-sized	TRBV29-1	TRBJ1-1	CSDLGQKGEAFF
.	TRBV29-1	TRBJ2-3	CSGKGHSSADTQYF
.	TRBV2	TRBJ1-1	CASSDSGTEAFF
medium-sized	TRBV29-1	TRBJ1-1	CSALTGMGTEAFF
medium-sized	TRBV28	TRBJ2-1	CASSLLASGRSYNEQFF
.	TRBV3-1	TRBJ1-3	CASSPGGSGNTIYF
.	TRBV20-1	TRBJ2-2	CSATTGLAGGTGELFF
medium-sized	TRBV29-1	TRBJ2-3	CSLAKPPDTQYF
.	TRBV25-1	TRBJ1-1	CASSELDRSMNTEAFF
medium-sized	TRBV3-1	TRBJ2-7	CASSYEGGAASYEQYF
medium-sized	TRBV28	TRBJ2-5	CASSPRGEGPETQYF
.	TRBV19	TRBJ2-1	CASSSLAGPYNEQFF
.	TRBV27	TRBJ1-1	CASSTGGDRYTEAFF
medium-sized	TRBV28	TRBJ2-5	CASMDGQETQYF
.	TRBV15	TRBJ2-3	CATSRESRADTQYF
medium-sized	TRBV5-1	TRBJ2-1	CASSLGLADYNEQFF
.	TRBV5-4	TRBJ2-1	CASSLLGERRDNEQFF